The 22 T cell receptor beta chains given below trace back to one sample, sequenced in a study of T cell responses to AZD1222 COVID-19 vaccine. Assay: immunoSEQ multiplex PCR; the TCRdb copy retains only in-frame clones and omits some. In the table there are 70,000 to 90,000 clones, around 80% of which are singletons. The material was peripheral blood, obtained on day 0 of AZD1222 vaccination. Receptors were obtained from an adult in good health.

This clone was recorded once. This chain links TRBV4-2 with TRBJ2-3; weak D call: TRBD2 (5 bases). The CDR3 is 16 amino acids. Trimming cost V 4 bases and J 2 bases, with 16 bases left between them. CDR1 and CDR2 from the germline V gene are LGHNA and YNFKEQ. CDR3 bases: TGTGCCAGCAGCCCCCTAGGACCCGGGAACACAGATACGCAGTATTTT. This encodes CASSPLGPGNTDTQYF.

V and J are TRBV6-5 and TRBJ1-2; D is uncertain. CDR3 length equals 13 residues. Trimming removed 2 bases at V and 1 base at J, with 5 bases between. Germline values: CDR1 MNHEY, CDR2 SVGAGI. For the CDR3, the DNA is TGTGCCAGCAGTTACGGGTTTAACTATGGCTACACCTTC. Its protein product is CASSYGFNYGYTF.

In its sample, this clone was seen many times. The chain joins TRBV4-1 to TRBJ2-7, with D possibly matching TRBD2 (6 bases). Germline V lookup: CDR1 MGHRA, CDR2 YSYEKL. V lost 1 base to trimming and J lost 1 base, with 11 bases between them. The CDR3 totals 15 residues. The CDR3 DNA follows: TGCGCCAGCAGCCAAGTTTTGGGACTTTCCTACGAGCAGTACTTC. This encodes CASSQVLGLSYEQYF.

This chain joins TRBV6-1 and TRBJ1-2, with D possibly TRBD1 on 6 matching bases. Trimming removed 1 base at V and 0 bases at J, with 9 bases between. This CDR3 has 15 amino acids. Germline V CDR1 and CDR2: MNHNS, SASEGT. DNA of the CDR3: TGTGCCAGCAGTGAAGGGGGGCAGTCTAACTATGGCTACACCTTC. This gives the protein CASSEGGQSNYGYTF.

The chain links TRBV10-3 to TRBJ1-1, with 7 nucleotides matching TRBD1. Unmatched junction bases numbered 7, after V lost 11 bases and J lost 1 base. This CDR3 comprises 13 residues. Germline lookup yields CDR1 ENHRY and CDR2 SYGVKD. The CDR3 loop is CAVTGERNTEAFF. In nucleotides, the CDR3 is TGTGCCGTTACAGGGGAGAGGAACACTGAAGCTTTCTTT.

The chain joins TRBV6-8 to TRBJ2-1; D remains ambiguous. The V and J ends lost 0 bases and 0 bases respectively, with 9 bases between them. Germline assignment: CDR1 MNHGY and CDR2 SAAAGT. The CDR3 loop spans 16 amino acids. The CDR3, as DNA: TGTGCCAGCAGTTACTCGGGGAATAGCTCCTACAATGAGCAGTTCTTC. The encoded protein is CASSYSGNSSYNEQFF.

In this sample, this clone turned up a few times. The V and J genes are TRBV3-1 (or the pseudogene TRBV3-2) and TRBJ1-1; D is unresolved. The germline CDR1 and CDR2 sequences are LGHDT and YNNKEL (reference sequence). Trimming removed 5 bases from V and 5 bases from J, with 15 bases in between. The CDR3 loop spans 14 amino acids. The DNA for the CDR3 is TGTGCCAGCAGCATATCGACGGGGATTACTGAAGCTTTCTTT. Translating it yields CASSISTGITEAFF.

This clone was recorded once. V usage is TRBV7-9 and J usage is TRBJ2-2; TRBD1 aligns across 9 bases. J was trimmed by 6 bases and V by 2 bases; bases with no gene match: 1. This CDR3 region has 14 residues. CDR1 is SEHNR and CDR2 is FQNEAQ in the germline V gene (reference sequence). Written as DNA, the CDR3 is TGTGCCAGCAGCTTACGACAGGGGGCCGGGGAGCTGTTTTTT. This translates into CASSLRQGAGELFF.

The count of this clone is one. The gene calls are TRBV18 and TRBJ2-5, with 10 bases aligning to TRBD2. The CDR3 totals 16 residues. The V and J ends lost 0 bases and 5 bases, in that order; junction bases with no gene match: 6. CDR1 is KGHSH and CDR2 is LQKENI in the germline V gene. The CDR3 sequence: CASSPPILAGQETQYF. CDR3 nucleotides: TGTGCCAGCTCACCACCGATACTAGCGGGACAGGAGACCCAGTACTTC.

The gene calls are TRBV7-9 and TRBJ2-3; D is perhaps TRBD1 or TRBD2 (5 bases each). The V gene's germline CDR1 is SEHNR and CDR2 FQNEAQ (reference sequence). The germline V and J ends were trimmed by 5 bases and 4 bases, with 7 bases remaining between them. The CDR3 spans 12 residues. The CDR3 region is CASSTGPDTQYF. In DNA, the CDR3 is TGTGCCAGCAGCACGGGACCAGATACGCAGTATTTT. Combining the CDR3 with reference TRBV7-9 and TRBJ2-3 gives the whole variable domain DTGVSQNPRHKITKRGQNVTFRCDPISEHNRLYWYRQTLGQGPEFLTYFQNEAQLEKSRLLSDRFSAERPKGSFSTLEIQRTEQGDSAMYLCASSTGPDTQYFGPGTRLTVL.

This sequence joins TRBV6-2 or TRBV6-3 and TRBJ2-1; no firm D call. CDR3 length: 12 residues. CDR1 is MNHEY, CDR2 SVGEGT, per germline. Between the trimmed V and J ends, which lost 6 bases and 1 base, there was a span of 4 bases. CDR3 DNA sequence: TGTGCCAGCAGCGATTCCTACAATGAGCAGTTCTTC. Protein product: CASSDSYNEQFF.

This clone showed up just once. This chain links TRBV4-2 with TRBJ2-7; 8 bases match TRBD2. From germline, CDR1 is LGHNA and CDR2 YNFKEQ. The CDR3 is 15 amino acids. The ends lost 0 bases at V and 6 bases at J; junction bases unmatched: 7. CDR3 amino acids: CASSQDPAGAPEQYF. CDR3 DNA: TGTGCCAGCAGCCAAGACCCAGCGGGAGCTCCCGAGCAGTACTTC.

The chain combines TRBV24-1 with TRBJ1-3, with 8 bases lining up with TRBD1. V gave up 2 bases and J gave up 4 bases; unmatched junction bases: 3. Germline V gene lookup returns CDR1 KGHDR and CDR2 SFDVKD. The CDR3 extends over 15 amino acids. As DNA, the CDR3 is TGTGCCACCAGTGATTCGAGGACAGGGGGAAACACCATATATTTT. The encoded protein is CATSDSRTGGNTIYF.

The chain carries TRBV6-5 and TRBJ1-2; TRBD1 matches at 7 bases. With 7 bases clipped from V and 5 bases from J, the junction kept 10 bases outside the gene matches. This CDR3 has 14 amino acids. CDR1 and CDR2 from the germline V gene are MNHEY and SVGAGI. CDR3 nucleotides: TGTGCCAGCACCAACTCGGGACAGATTTATGGCTACACCTTC. Translation gives CASTNSGQIYGYTF.

The chain employs TRBV10-1 and TRBJ2-1; TRBD2 matches at 14 bases. Germline assignment: CDR1 WNHNN and CDR2 SYGVQD (reference sequence). V was clipped by 4 bases and J by 3 bases; unmatched bases: 14. The CDR3 spans 20 residues. CDR3 amino acids: CASSGPLPGLAGENYNEQFF. For the CDR3, the DNA is TGCGCCAGCAGTGGACCCCTGCCGGGACTAGCGGGGGAAAACTACAATGAGCAGTTCTTC.

The chain recombines TRBV6-5 with TRBJ1-1, with D perhaps matching TRBD1 (5 bases). This CDR3 comprises 15 residues. CDR1 MNHEY and CDR2 SVGAGI come from the germline V gene. With 0 bases removed from V and 2 bases from J, the gap between germline ends came to 10 bases. The CDR3 is CASSYSRQTNTEAFF. The CDR3 bases are TGTGCCAGCAGTTACTCCCGACAGACAAACACTGAAGCTTTCTTT.

The chain joins TRBV20-1 to TRBJ1-2; D is undetermined. Germline CDR1 reads DFQATT; CDR2 reads SNEGSKA (reference sequence). CDR3 size: 11 residues. Trimming shortened V by 5 bases and J by 5 bases, and 9 bases separated the two germline ends. CDR3 loop: CSAPRVYGYTF. For the CDR3, the DNA is TGCAGTGCTCCCCGGGTGTATGGCTACACCTTC.

The rearrangement joins TRBV11-2 to TRBJ2-5, with a possible D match to TRBD2 (6 bases). Germline loops: CDR1 SGHAT, CDR2 FQNNGV. Trimming took 3 bases from V and 3 from J, leaving 17 bases between them. The CDR3 covers 16 residues. For the CDR3, the DNA is TGTGCCAGCAGCTTTCGGGGAGGTGCGGTTGAAGAGACCCAGTACTTC. Protein product: CASSFRGGAVEETQYF.

The CDR3: CASRGGRGDTQYF. In DNA, the CDR3 is TGTGCCAGCAGAGGAGGGAGGGGTGATACGCAGTATTTT. The chain employs TRBV5-4 and TRBJ2-3; 7 nucleotides agree with TRBD2. V shed 5 bases and J 6 bases; nucleotides not matched to a gene: 6. Germline V gives CDR1 SGHNT, CDR2 YYREEE (reference sequence). This CDR3 has 13 residues.

The chain is built from TRBV28 and TRBJ2-1; D perhaps matches TRBD1 (6 bases). CDR1 is MDHEN, CDR2 SYDVKM, per germline. CDR3 length: 15 amino acids. The V end was cut by 5 bases, the J end by 5 bases, with 16 bases between. The CDR3 DNA reads as TGTGCCAGCAGTCCCTACAGGGCGCACCACAATGAGCAGTTCTTC. It codes for CASSPYRAHHNEQFF.

The CDR3 sequence is CASSSGRRGETQYF. The CDR3 region has the DNA TGTGCCAGCAGCTCCGGGCGTCGGGGGGAGACCCAGTACTTC. V and J are TRBV5-4 and TRBJ2-5; a possible D gene is TRBD2 (6 bases). Germline values: CDR1 SGHNT, CDR2 YYREEE (reference sequence). Between the trimmed V and J ends, which lost 3 bases and 5 bases, there was a span of 14 bases. The CDR3 totals 14 residues.

V usage is TRBV30 and J usage is TRBJ2-3, with a weak D call TRBD2 (6 bases). The CDR3 length is 13 residues. Germline V gene sequence: CDR1 GTSNPN, CDR2 SVGIG (reference sequence). V shed 5 bases and J shed 2 bases, with 11 bases lying between them. In DNA form, the CDR3 reads TGTGCCTGGGGCGGGATATTCACAGATACGCAGTATTTT. This translates into CAWGGIFTDTQYF.